This TCR beta chain was recovered during a study of patients and donors after allogeneic stem cell transplantation. TCRdb reprocessed the RT-PCR reads via MiXCR and lists one record per CDR3 protein. The table lists about 960,000 distinct CDR3 sequences, 15% to 20% of them singletons. Germline CDR1 reads SGHNT; CDR2 reads YYREEE (reference sequence). The ends were cut back, 2 bases at V and 7 bases at J, with 5 bases in the middle. The CDR3 sequence is 11 residues long. Sequences were obtained from blood, either unsorted or a sorted T cell fraction (not recorded which). The V gene is TRBV5-4, the J gene TRBJ2-3; D unresolved. This TCR derives from a human donor who was either an allogeneic HSCT recipient or a stem cell or donor lymphocyte infusion donor (not recorded which). It is not recorded whose cells these are; they may come from a transplant donor. The CDR3, as DNA: TGTGCCAGCAGCTTTAGGCATACGCAGTATTTT. Its translation: CASSFRHTQYF.